The clone carrying this T cell receptor (beta chain) was detected only a few times. The source of the sample is a study of blood T cell repertoires in COVID-19. Looking at the study overall: Some COVID-19 samples were acute and others convalescent; all came from the United States, Italy and Spain. T cells, B-cell-depleted T cells, or PBMCs supplied cDNA or gDNA.

This CDR3 comprises 15 residues. Germline-derived CDR1 and CDR2 are SGHTA and FQGNSA. The trim removed 0 bases at V and 1 base at J, leaving 2 bases unmatched. Methods used by the authors: Using reference gene primer amplification, nucleated cell counts were estimated. TCRdb's copy holds only in-frame clones and misses some; the assay was immunoSEQ multiplex PCR. Clone size and V and J calls were adopted from that table, with D and trimming inferred from the DNA. The profile covers under 50,000 clones, with 82% appearing a single time and about 4% taken by the ten largest. Sequenced input: peripheral blood. The clonotype comes from a woman in her sixties or seventies with acute or convalescent COVID-19. V and J are TRBV7-2 and TRBJ2-5; 7 positions match TRBD2. The CDR3 nucleotides are TGTGCCAGCAGCTTAGCGGGACTATTCCAAGAGACCCAGTACTTC. It is translated as CASSLAGLFQETQYF.